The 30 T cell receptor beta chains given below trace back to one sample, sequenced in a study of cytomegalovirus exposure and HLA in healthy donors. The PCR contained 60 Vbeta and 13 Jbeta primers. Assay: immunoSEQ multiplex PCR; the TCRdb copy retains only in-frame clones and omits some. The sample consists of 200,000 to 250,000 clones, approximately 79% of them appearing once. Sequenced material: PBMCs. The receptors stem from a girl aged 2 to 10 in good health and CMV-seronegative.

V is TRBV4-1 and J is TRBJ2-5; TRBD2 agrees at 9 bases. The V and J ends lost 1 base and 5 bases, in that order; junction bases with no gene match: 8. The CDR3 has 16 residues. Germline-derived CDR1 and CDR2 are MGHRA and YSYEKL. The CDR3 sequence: CASSQVRREGMETQYF. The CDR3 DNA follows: TGCGCCAGCAGCCAAGTGAGGCGGGAGGGAATGGAGACCCAGTACTTC.

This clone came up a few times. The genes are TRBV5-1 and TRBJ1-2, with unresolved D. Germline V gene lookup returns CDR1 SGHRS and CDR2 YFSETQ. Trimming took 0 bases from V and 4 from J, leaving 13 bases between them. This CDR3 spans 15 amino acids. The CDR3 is CASSLEVGSSYGYTF. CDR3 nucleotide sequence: TGCGCCAGCAGCTTGGAAGTTGGCAGTTCCTATGGCTACACCTTC.

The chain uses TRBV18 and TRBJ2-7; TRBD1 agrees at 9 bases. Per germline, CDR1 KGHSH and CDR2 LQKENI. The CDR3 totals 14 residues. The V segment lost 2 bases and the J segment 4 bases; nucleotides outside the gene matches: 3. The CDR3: CASSPGTGHYEQYF. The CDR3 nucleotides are TGTGCCAGCTCACCAGGGACAGGGCATTACGAGCAGTACTTC.

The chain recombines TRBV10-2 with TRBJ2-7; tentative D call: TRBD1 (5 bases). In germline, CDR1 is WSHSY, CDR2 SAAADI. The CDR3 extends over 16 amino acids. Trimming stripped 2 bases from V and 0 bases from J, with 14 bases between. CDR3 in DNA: TGCGCCAGCAGTGAGATGGGGCAGGGTAGCTCCTACGAGCAGTACTTC. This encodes CASSEMGQGSSYEQYF.

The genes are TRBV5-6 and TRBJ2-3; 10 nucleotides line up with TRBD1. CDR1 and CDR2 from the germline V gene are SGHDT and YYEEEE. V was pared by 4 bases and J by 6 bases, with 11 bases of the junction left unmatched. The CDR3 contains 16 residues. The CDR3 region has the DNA TGTGCCAGCAGCAATCCGGACAGGGGGACATCGGATACGCAGTATTTT. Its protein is CASSNPDRGTSDTQYF.

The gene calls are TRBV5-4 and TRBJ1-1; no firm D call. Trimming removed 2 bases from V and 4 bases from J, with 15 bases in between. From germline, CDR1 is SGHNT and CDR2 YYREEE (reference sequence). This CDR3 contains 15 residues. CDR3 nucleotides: TGTGCCAGCAGCTTAGGCGGGGATATTTTCACTGAAGCTTTCTTT. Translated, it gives CASSLGGDIFTEAFF.

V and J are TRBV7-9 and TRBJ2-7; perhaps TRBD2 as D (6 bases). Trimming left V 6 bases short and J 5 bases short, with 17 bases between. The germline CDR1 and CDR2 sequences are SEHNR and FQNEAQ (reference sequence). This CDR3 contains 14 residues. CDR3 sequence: CASSRTGGSNEQYF. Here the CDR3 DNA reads TGTGCCAGCAGTCGAACAGGAGGGTCGAACGAGCAGTACTTC.

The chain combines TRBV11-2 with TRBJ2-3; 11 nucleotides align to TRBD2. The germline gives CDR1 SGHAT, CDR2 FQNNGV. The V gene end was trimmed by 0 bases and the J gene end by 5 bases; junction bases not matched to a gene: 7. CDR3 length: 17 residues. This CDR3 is CASSLDPPSGGIDTQYF. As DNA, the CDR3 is TGTGCCAGCAGCTTAGATCCTCCTAGCGGGGGGATAGATACGCAGTATTTT.

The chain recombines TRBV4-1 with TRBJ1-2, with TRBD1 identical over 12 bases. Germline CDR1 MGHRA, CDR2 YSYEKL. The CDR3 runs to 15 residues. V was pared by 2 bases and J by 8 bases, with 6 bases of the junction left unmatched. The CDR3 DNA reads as TGCGCCAGCAGCCAACCGGGACAGGGGGCTCGGGGCTACACCTTC. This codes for CASSQPGQGARGYTF.

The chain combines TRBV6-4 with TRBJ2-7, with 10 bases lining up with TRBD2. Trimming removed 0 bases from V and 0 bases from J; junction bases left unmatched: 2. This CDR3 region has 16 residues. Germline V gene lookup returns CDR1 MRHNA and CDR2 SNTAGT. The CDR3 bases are TGTGCCAGCAGTGACTCTTTAGCGGGAGGCTCCTACGAGCAGTACTTC. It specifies CASSDSLAGGSYEQYF.

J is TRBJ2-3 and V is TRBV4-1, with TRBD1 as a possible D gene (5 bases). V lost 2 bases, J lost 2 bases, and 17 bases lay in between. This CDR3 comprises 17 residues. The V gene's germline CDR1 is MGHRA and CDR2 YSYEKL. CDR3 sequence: CASSQQPGPRVTDTQYF. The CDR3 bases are TGCGCCAGCAGCCAACAACCCGGCCCCAGGGTCACAGATACGCAGTATTTT.

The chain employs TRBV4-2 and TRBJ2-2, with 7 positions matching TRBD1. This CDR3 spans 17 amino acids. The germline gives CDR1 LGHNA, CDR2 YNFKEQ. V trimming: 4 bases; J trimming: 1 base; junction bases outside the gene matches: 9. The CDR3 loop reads CASSPRAGTVNTGELFF. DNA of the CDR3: TGTGCCAGCAGCCCCCGGGCAGGGACAGTGAACACCGGGGAGCTGTTTTTT.

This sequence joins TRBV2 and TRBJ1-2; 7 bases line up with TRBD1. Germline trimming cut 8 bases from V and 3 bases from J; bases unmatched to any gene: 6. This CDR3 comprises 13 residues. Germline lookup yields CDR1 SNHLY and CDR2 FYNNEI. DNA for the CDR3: TGTGCCAGCGAATATGACAGGGACTATGGCTACACCTTC. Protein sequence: CASEYDRDYGYTF.

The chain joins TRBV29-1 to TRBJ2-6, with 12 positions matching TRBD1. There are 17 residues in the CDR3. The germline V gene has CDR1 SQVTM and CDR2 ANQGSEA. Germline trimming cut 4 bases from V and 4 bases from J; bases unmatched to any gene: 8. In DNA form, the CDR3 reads TGCAGCGTTGCCCCCGGGACAGGGGGCGCCGGGGCCAACGTCCTGACTTTC. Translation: CSVAPGTGGAGANVLTF.

The CDR3 nucleotides read TGTGCCTATGCGGGTATGCAGTACAATGAGCAGTTCTTC. It encodes CAYAGMQYNEQFF. V usage is TRBV30 and J usage is TRBJ2-1, with D tentatively TRBD2 (5 bases). Germline V gene lookup returns CDR1 GTSNPN and CDR2 SVGIG (reference sequence). V shed 7 bases and J shed 4 bases, with 14 bases lying between them. The CDR3 consists of 13 residues.

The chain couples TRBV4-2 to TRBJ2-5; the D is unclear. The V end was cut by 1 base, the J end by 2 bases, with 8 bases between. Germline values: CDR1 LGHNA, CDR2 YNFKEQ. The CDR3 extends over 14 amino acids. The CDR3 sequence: CASSQAHTQETQYF. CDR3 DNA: TGTGCCAGCAGCCAAGCACACACGCAAGAGACCCAGTACTTC.

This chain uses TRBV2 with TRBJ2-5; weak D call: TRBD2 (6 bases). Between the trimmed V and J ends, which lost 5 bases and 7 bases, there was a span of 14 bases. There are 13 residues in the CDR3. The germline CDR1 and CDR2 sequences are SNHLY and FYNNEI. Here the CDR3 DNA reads TGTGCCAGCAGTACTAGCCCCTCAGGGACCCAGTACTTC. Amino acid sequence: CASSTSPSGTQYF.

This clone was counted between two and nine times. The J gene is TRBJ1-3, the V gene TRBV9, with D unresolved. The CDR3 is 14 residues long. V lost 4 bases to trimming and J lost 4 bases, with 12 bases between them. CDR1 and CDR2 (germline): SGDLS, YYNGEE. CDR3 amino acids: CASSPRQVGNTIYF. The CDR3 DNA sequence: TGTGCCAGCAGCCCGCGACAAGTGGGAAACACCATATATTTT.

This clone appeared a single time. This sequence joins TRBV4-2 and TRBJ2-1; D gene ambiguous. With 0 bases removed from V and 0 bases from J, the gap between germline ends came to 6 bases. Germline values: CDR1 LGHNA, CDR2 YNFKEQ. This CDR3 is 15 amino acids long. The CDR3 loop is CASSQDSSSYNEQFF. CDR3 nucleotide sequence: TGTGCCAGCAGCCAAGACTCGAGCTCCTACAATGAGCAGTTCTTC.

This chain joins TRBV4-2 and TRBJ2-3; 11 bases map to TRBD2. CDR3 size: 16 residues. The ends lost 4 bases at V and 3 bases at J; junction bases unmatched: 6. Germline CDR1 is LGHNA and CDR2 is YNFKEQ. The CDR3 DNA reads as TGTGCCAGCAGCCTAATAGCGGGGGGGCGAACAGATACGCAGTATTTT. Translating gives CASSLIAGGRTDTQYF.

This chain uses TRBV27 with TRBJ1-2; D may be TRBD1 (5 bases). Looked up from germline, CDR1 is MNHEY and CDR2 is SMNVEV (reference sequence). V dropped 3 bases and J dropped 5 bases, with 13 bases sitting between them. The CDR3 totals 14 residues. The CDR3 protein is CASSFLQGWYGYTF. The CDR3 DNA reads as TGTGCCAGCAGTTTCCTTCAGGGCTGGTATGGCTACACCTTC.

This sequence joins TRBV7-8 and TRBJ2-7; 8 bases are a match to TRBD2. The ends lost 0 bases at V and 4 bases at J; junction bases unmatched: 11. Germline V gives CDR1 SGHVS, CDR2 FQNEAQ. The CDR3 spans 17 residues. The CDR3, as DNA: TGTGCCAGCAGCTTAGCGGTCGGTGACGGGAGGGCTTACGAGCAGTACTTC. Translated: CASSLAVGDGRAYEQYF.

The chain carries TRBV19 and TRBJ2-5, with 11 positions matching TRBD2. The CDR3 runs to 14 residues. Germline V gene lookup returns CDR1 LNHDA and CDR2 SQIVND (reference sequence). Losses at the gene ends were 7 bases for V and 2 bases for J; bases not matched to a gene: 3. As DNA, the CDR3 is TGTGCCAGTACGCTAGCGGGGGGACAAGAGACCCAGTACTTC. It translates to CASTLAGGQETQYF.

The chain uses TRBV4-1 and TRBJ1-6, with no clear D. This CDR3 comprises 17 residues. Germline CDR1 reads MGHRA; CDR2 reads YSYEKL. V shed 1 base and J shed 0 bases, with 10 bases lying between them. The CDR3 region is CASSQGGGSSYNSPLHF. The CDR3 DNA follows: TGCGCCAGCAGCCAAGGGGGAGGGAGCTCCTATAATTCACCCCTCCACTTT.

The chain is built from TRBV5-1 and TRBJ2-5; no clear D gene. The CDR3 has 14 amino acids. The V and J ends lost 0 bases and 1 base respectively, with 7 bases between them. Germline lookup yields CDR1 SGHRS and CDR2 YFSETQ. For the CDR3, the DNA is TGCGCCAGCAGCTTGGCCCCCCTCCAAGAGACCCAGTACTTC. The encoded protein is CASSLAPLQETQYF.

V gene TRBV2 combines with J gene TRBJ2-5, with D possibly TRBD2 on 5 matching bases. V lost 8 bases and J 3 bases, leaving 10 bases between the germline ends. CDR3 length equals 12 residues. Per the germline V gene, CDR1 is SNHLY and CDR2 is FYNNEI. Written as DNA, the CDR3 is TGTGCCAGCGGCTGGGAGAAAGAGACCCAGTACTTC. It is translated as CASGWEKETQYF.

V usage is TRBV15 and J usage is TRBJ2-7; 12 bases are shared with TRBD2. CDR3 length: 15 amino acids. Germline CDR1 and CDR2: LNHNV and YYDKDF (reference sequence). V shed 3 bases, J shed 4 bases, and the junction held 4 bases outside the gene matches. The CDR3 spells CATSRPLAGGYEQYF. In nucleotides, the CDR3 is TGTGCCACCAGCAGGCCTCTAGCGGGAGGGTACGAGCAGTACTTC.

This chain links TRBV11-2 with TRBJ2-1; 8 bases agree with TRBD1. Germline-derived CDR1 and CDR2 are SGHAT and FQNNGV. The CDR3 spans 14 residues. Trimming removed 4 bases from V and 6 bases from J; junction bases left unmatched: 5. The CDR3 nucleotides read TGTGCCAGCAGCTCCAGGGGGCGCGTCAATGAGCAGTTCTTC. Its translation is CASSSRGRVNEQFF.

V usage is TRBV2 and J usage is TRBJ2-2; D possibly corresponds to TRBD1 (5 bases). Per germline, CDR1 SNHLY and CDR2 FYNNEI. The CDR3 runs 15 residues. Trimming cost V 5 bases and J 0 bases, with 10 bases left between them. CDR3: CASSSQGSNTGELFF. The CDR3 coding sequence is TGTGCCAGCAGTTCCCAGGGTTCGAACACCGGGGAGCTGTTTTTT.

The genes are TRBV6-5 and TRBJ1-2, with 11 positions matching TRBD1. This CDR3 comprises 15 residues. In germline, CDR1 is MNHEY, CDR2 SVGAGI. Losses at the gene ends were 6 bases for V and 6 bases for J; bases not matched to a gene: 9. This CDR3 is CASRLTGTGGNGYTF. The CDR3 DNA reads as TGTGCCAGCAGATTAACCGGGACAGGGGGTAATGGCTACACCTTC.